Below, 19 T cell receptor beta chains from the same sample are listed, as sequenced in a study of T cell repertoires in cytomegalovirus infection. No antigen has been identified for these receptors. TCRdb called the reads again in MiXCR, with one record for every CDR3 protein. The sample carries about 35,000 distinct CDR3 sequences, just over 50% recorded once. The sequences come from CD8+ T cells from cultured PBMCs, collected from culture after CMV antigen stimulation. Receptors were obtained from a human donor in good health (CMV status not recorded). Some clones in this sample may be carry-over from other donors' samples.

This clonotype was seen more than once but under ten times. The chain recombines TRBV7-6 with TRBJ1-1; no clear D gene. Trimming removed 4 bases at V and 0 bases at J, with 9 bases between. The germline gives CDR1 SGHVS, CDR2 FNYEAQ. The length of the CDR3 is 14 residues. The CDR3, as DNA: TGTGCCAGCAGCTCGAGAGGCCTGAACACTGAAGCTTTCTTT. Amino acid sequence: CASSSRGLNTEAFF.

The CDR3 bases are TGTGCCAGTTCGGGGTTACCTCCCAACGAGCAGTACTTC. This codes for CASSGLPPNEQYF. The chain uses TRBV7-9 and TRBJ2-7; D perhaps matches TRBD2 (5 bases). Germline CDR1 is SEHNR and CDR2 is FQNEAQ (reference sequence). V lost 9 bases, J lost 5 bases, and 17 bases lay in between. The CDR3 loop spans 13 amino acids.

This chain links TRBV28 with TRBJ1-5; 7 bases align to TRBD1. Germline values: CDR1 MDHEN, CDR2 SYDVKM. The CDR3 has 17 amino acids. The V segment lost 3 bases and the J segment 1 base; nucleotides outside the gene matches: 9. The CDR3 loop is CASSLGSGGSSNQPQHF. The DNA for the CDR3 is TGTGCCAGCAGTTTGGGTTCAGGGGGTAGCAGCAATCAGCCCCAGCATTTT.

This sequence joins TRBV11-2 and TRBJ2-5; D is possibly TRBD1 or TRBD2 (5 bases each). CDR3 length: 14 amino acids. The V gene lost 4 bases and the J gene lost 0 bases, with 9 bases spanning the gap. Germline CDR1 is SGHAT and CDR2 is FQNNGV. The DNA of the CDR3 is TGTGCCAGCAGCTCGGGACCTAACCAAGAGACCCAGTACTTC. It specifies CASSSGPNQETQYF.

The rearrangement uses TRBV7-8 and TRBJ2-5, with 8 bases aligning to TRBD2. CDR3 length: 17 residues. J lost 2 bases, V lost 4 bases, and 12 bases had no gene match. CDR1 is SGHVS and CDR2 is FQNEAQ in the germline V gene. The CDR3 sequence is CASSSRGAGAYQETQYF. The CDR3 DNA reads as TGTGCCAGCAGCTCCCGTGGAGCGGGAGCGTATCAAGAGACCCAGTACTTC.

The CDR3, as DNA: TGCGCCAGCAGCCAAGACCGGCGGGCGGGAGTCCTTTATACGCAGTATTTT. It translates to CASSQDRRAGVLYTQYF. This chain links TRBV4-1 with TRBJ2-3; TRBD2 aligns across 7 bases. V lost 0 bases to trimming and J lost 7 bases; unmatched junction nucleotides: 13. The V gene's germline CDR1 is MGHRA and CDR2 YSYEKL. This CDR3 is 17 amino acids long.

The chain couples TRBV7-9 to TRBJ2-5; maybe TRBD2 (5 bases). Germline V gene sequence: CDR1 SEHNR, CDR2 FQNEAQ (reference sequence). The V end lost 1 base, the J end lost 2 bases, and 11 bases lay between the germline ends. This CDR3 has 15 residues. The CDR3 reads CASSLGGSNQETQYF. CDR3 in DNA: TGTGCCAGCAGCTTAGGTGGGAGTAATCAAGAGACCCAGTACTTC.

The J gene is TRBJ2-1, the V gene TRBV24-1; D is ambiguous. CDR1 is KGHDR and CDR2 is SFDVKD in the germline V gene. Deletions cut 8 bases from V and 3 bases from J, with 22 bases between. The CDR3 is 17 amino acids. This CDR3 is CATTPTETGDGYNEQFF. CDR3 coding DNA: TGTGCCACCACCCCAACCGAGACTGGCGACGGCTACAATGAGCAGTTCTTC.

The count of this clonotype is one. The gene calls are TRBV7-8 and TRBJ1-1; TRBD1 agrees at 7 bases. Germline lookup yields CDR1 SGHVS and CDR2 FQNEAQ. Trimming removed 2 bases from V and 0 bases from J; junction bases left unmatched: 18. The CDR3 runs to 20 residues. In nucleotides, the CDR3 is TGTGCCAGCAGCTTAAGCCCTATACGAACAGGGGCGGTGTTGAACACTGAAGCTTTCTTT. It codes for CASSLSPIRTGAVLNTEAFF.

The J gene is TRBJ1-1, the V gene TRBV11-2; D perhaps matches TRBD1 (6 bases). Germline CDR1 is SGHAT and CDR2 is FQNNGV. This CDR3 comprises 17 residues. The V end lost 5 bases, the J end lost 0 bases, and 19 bases lay between the germline ends. The CDR3, as DNA: TGTGCCAGCAGCCCGTGGGGGGGGCGCGAGTTGAACACTGAAGCTTTCTTT. Translated: CASSPWGGRELNTEAFF.

Only one count was recorded for this clonotype. This chain joins TRBV7-6 and TRBJ2-1; 8 bases match TRBD2. After removal of 3 bases from V and 7 bases from J, the junction contained 8 bases not matched to a gene. There are 15 residues in the CDR3. Germline CDR1 and CDR2: SGHVS and FNYEAQ. The CDR3 DNA is TGTGCCAGCAGCTTCAGCGGGAGAAGAGGGAATGAGCAGTTCTTC. Translating gives CASSFSGRRGNEQFF.

V gene TRBV5-4 combines with J gene TRBJ2-5; D ambiguous. V was trimmed by 0 bases and J by 5 bases, leaving 8 bases between them. The CDR3 runs 13 residues. CDR1 SGHNT and CDR2 YYREEE come from the germline V gene (reference sequence). CDR3 amino acids: CASSLGFWETQYF. The CDR3 DNA reads as TGTGCCAGCAGCTTGGGATTCTGGGAGACCCAGTACTTC.

This clonotype was counted a few times. The chain has TRBV7-8 and TRBJ1-1; D remains ambiguous. The V end lost 5 bases, the J end lost 5 bases, and 27 bases lay between the germline ends. The germline CDR1 and CDR2 sequences are SGHVS and FQNEAQ. This CDR3 spans 18 amino acids. The CDR3 bases are TGTGCCAGCAGCCGTTACGAACGAACCGAGGCCCCGATTACTGAAGCTTTCTTT. Translation: CASSRYERTEAPITEAFF.

V and J are TRBV7-8 and TRBJ2-1; 14 bases agree with TRBD2. The CDR3 has 17 amino acids. Germline V gene lookup returns CDR1 SGHVS and CDR2 FQNEAQ. Trimming took 1 base from V and 7 from J; bases not matched to a gene: 6. The DNA of the CDR3 is TGTGCCAGCAGCTTAGGCGGGGGACTAGCGGGAGTGAATGAGCAGTTCTTC. Its protein product is CASSLGGGLAGVNEQFF.

J is TRBJ2-3 and V is TRBV20-1, with D perhaps TRBD2 (6 bases). V lost 3 bases, J lost 0 bases, and 19 bases lay in between. CDR1 and CDR2 (germline): DFQATT, SNEGSKA (reference sequence). The CDR3 extends over 17 amino acids. The CDR3 here is CSASRPGTGPSTDTQYF. DNA for the CDR3: TGCAGTGCTAGTCGACCAGGGACTGGACCTAGCACAGATACGCAGTATTTT.

The rearrangement joins TRBV7-6 to TRBJ1-3; D gene uncertain. Trimming took 5 bases from V and 2 from J, leaving 13 bases between them. Looked up from germline, CDR1 is SGHVS and CDR2 is FNYEAQ. The CDR3 runs to 15 residues. The CDR3 here is CASSGIMRAGNTIYF. DNA for the CDR3: TGTGCCAGCAGCGGAATAATGCGGGCTGGAAACACCATATATTTT.

On this clonotype: Relative to the germline gene, one junction end is altered; a read error may explain this. The chain recombines TRBV7-6 with TRBJ1-1; tentative D call: TRBD1 (6 bases). This CDR3 comprises 14 residues. Per the germline V gene, CDR1 is SGHVS and CDR2 is FNYEAQ. CDR3 nucleotides: TGTGCCAGCAGCTTAGTGGCACAGGGCCCTGAGGCTTTCTTT. Translation: CASSLVAQGPEAFF.

The V call is TRBV7-6, the J call TRBJ1-4; 7 bases line up with TRBD1. The V and J ends lost 5 bases and 0 bases, in that order; junction bases with no gene match: 3. The germline V gene has CDR1 SGHVS and CDR2 FNYEAQ. CDR3 length: 15 residues. Here the CDR3 reads CASSPGQATNEKLFF. Here the CDR3 DNA reads TGTGCCAGCAGCCCAGGACAGGCAACTAATGAAAAACTGTTTTTT.

The J gene is TRBJ1-1, the V gene TRBV20-1, with 7 bases identical to TRBD1. Unmatched junction bases numbered 10, after V lost 6 bases and J lost 0 bases. Germline CDR1 is DFQATT and CDR2 is SNEGSKA (reference sequence). This CDR3 has 15 residues. DNA for the CDR3: TGCAGTGCCCAGACAGGGCGGGGGGTGAACACTGAAGCTTTCTTT. Its protein is CSAQTGRGVNTEAFF.